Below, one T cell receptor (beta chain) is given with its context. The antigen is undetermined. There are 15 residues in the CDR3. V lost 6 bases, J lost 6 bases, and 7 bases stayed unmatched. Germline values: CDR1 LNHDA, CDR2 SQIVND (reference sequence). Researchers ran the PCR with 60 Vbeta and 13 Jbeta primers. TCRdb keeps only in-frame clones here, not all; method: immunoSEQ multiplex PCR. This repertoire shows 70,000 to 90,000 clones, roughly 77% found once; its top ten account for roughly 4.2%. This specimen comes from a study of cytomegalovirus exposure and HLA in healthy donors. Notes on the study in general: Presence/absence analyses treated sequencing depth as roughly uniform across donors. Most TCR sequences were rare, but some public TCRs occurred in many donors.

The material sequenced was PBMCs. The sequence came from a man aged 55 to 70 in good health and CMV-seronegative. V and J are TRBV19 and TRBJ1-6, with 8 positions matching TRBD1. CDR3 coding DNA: TGTGCCAGTAGAACACAGGGGGATGGTAATTCACCCCTCCACTTT. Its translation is CASRTQGDGNSPLHF.